This entry lists 4 T cell receptor beta chains sequenced from one sample in a study of shared clonotypes between healthy human individuals. The repertoire was sequenced with immunoSEQ multiplex PCR; TCRdb's copy has only in-frame clones and lacks some. The sample lists 2,100,000 or so clones, more than 90% seen once, with less than 0.15% in the top ten. Sequenced material: naive CD4+ T cells sorted from blood. Subset given: CD45RA+ positively selected. These receptors all stem from a man aged 18 to 35 in good health.

J is TRBJ1-3 and V is TRBV30, with unresolved D. The germline V and J ends were trimmed by 1 base and 0 bases, with 13 bases remaining between them. CDR3 length equals 16 residues. Germline-derived CDR1 and CDR2 are GTSNPN and SVGIG (reference sequence). The CDR3 loop is CAWSGAPGISGNTIYF. The CDR3 coding sequence is TGTGCCTGGAGTGGGGCCCCGGGGATCTCTGGAAACACCATATATTTT.

This clone was counted once. The chain carries TRBV7-2 and TRBJ2-1; tentatively, D is TRBD2 (6 bases). This CDR3 spans 15 amino acids. V shed 4 bases and J shed 5 bases, with 15 bases lying between them. The V gene's germline CDR1 is SGHTA and CDR2 FQGNSA. CDR3 loop: CASSYSGGRNNEQFF. The CDR3 coding sequence is TGTGCCAGCAGCTACAGCGGAGGGCGTAACAATGAGCAGTTCTTC.

V and J are TRBV6-6 and TRBJ1-2; TRBD1 is a possible D gene (6 bases). There are 13 residues in the CDR3. Germline CDR1 MNHNY, CDR2 SVGAGI (reference sequence). Deletions cut 5 bases from V and 14 bases from J, with 21 bases between. CDR3 coding DNA: TGTGCCAGCAGTCCTACTAACAGGGACCTATTGACCTTC. Its translation is CASSPTNRDLLTF.

The gene calls are TRBV4-1 and TRBJ2-4; no definite D call. The CDR3 totals 15 residues. CDR1 and CDR2 from the germline V gene are MGHRA and YSYEKL. V was cut by 4 bases and J by 0 bases, with 10 bases left in between. CDR3 nucleotides: TGCGCCAGCAGCCGGACGCTTCTAGCCAAAAACATTCAGTACTTC. Encoded protein: CASSRTLLAKNIQYF.